Below are 18 T cell receptor beta chains sequenced from a single sample in a study of T cell responses to AZD1222 COVID-19 vaccine. Assay: immunoSEQ multiplex PCR; the TCRdb copy retains only in-frame clones and omits some. The sample shows some 100,000 clones, around 90% of them seen only once. Sequencing was performed on peripheral blood, taken on day 0 of AZD1222 vaccination. These receptors were collected from an adult in good health.

V is TRBV11-2 and J is TRBJ1-5; TRBD1 aligns across 8 bases. After removal of 5 bases from V and 4 bases from J, the junction contained 7 bases not matched to a gene. Germline values: CDR1 SGHAT, CDR2 FQNNGV. This CDR3 comprises 15 residues. CDR3 in DNA: TGTGCCAGCAGCCTCTATGGGACAGGAAATCAGCCCCAGCATTTT. It specifies CASSLYGTGNQPQHF.

This sequence joins TRBV4-1 and TRBJ2-7; D uncertain. V lost 4 bases and J lost 1, with 8 bases in between. CDR1 MGHRA and CDR2 YSYEKL come from the germline V gene. The CDR3 covers 13 residues. The DNA of the CDR3 is TGCGCCAGCAGCCTAGAGACATCCTACGAGCAGTACTTC. Amino acid sequence: CASSLETSYEQYF.

The V call is TRBV27, the J call TRBJ2-7; D is ambiguous. The CDR3 extends over 12 amino acids. Germline V gene data show CDR1 as MNHEY and CDR2 as SMNVEV (reference sequence). The V end was cut by 6 bases, the J end by 6 bases, with 12 bases between. CDR3 amino acids: CASSSPFGEQYF. The DNA of the CDR3 is TGTGCCAGCAGCTCCCCTTTTGGCGAGCAGTACTTC.

This chain connects TRBV18 to TRBJ1-6, with a tentative D call TRBD1 (6 bases). The V gene lost 3 bases and the J gene lost 10 bases, with 19 bases spanning the gap. This CDR3 contains 16 residues. Germline-derived CDR1 and CDR2 are KGHSH and LQKENI. Here the CDR3 reads CASSPLQGQGISPLHF. DNA for the CDR3: TGTGCCAGCTCACCCCTCCAGGGGCAGGGTATATCACCCCTCCACTTT.

The chain carries TRBV28 and TRBJ2-7; possibly TRBD1 for D (5 bases). The CDR3 contains 12 residues. The germline V gene encodes CDR1 MDHEN and CDR2 SYDVKM. Trimming took off 4 bases at V and 3 bases at J, with 7 bases between the two ends. In nucleotides, the CDR3 is TGTGCCAGCAGTTCGACAGTCTACGAGCAGTACTTC. This translates into CASSSTVYEQYF.

In its sample, this clone was seen a few times. The chain joins TRBV19 to TRBJ2-2; D ambiguous. Per germline, CDR1 LNHDA and CDR2 SQIVND (reference sequence). The V and J ends lost 1 base and 6 bases respectively, with 3 bases between them. The CDR3 runs to 12 residues. CDR3 DNA: TGTGCCAGTAGTATAGGATCCGGGGAGCTGTTTTTT. It translates to CASSIGSGELFF.

The sample holds one count of this clone. The chain links TRBV7-2 to TRBJ2-5, with 8 bases that match TRBD1. V was clipped by 1 base and J by 5 bases; unmatched bases: 9. The CDR3 is made up of 16 amino acids. CDR1 and CDR2 from the germline V gene are SGHTA and FQGNSA. CDR3 in amino acids: CASSLVSPGGYETQYF. The CDR3 nucleotides read TGTGCCAGCAGCTTAGTGTCCCCAGGGGGCTACGAGACCCAGTACTTC.

The rearrangement links TRBV29-1 to TRBJ2-1; possibly TRBD2 for D (6 bases). The CDR3 has 15 amino acids. V was shortened by 6 bases and J by 0 bases, with 15 bases between the two germline ends. Germline loops: CDR1 SQVTM, CDR2 ANQGSEA. The CDR3 DNA reads as TGCAGCGTGCCGCACGGGAGCTTCTCCTACAATGAGCAGTTCTTC. Its protein product is CSVPHGSFSYNEQFF.

This chain links TRBV6-5 with TRBJ2-5; tentatively, D is TRBD1 (6 bases). The germline gives CDR1 MNHEY, CDR2 SVGAGI. V was trimmed by 3 bases and J by 2 bases, leaving 16 bases between them. This CDR3 comprises 16 residues. CDR3 DNA: TGTGCCAGCAGTTATTTACAGGGAAATCGTCAAGAGACCCAGTACTTC. Its protein product is CASSYLQGNRQETQYF.

The chain couples TRBV27 to TRBJ1-2; a possible D gene is TRBD1 (6 bases). This CDR3 comprises 13 residues. Germline CDR1 reads MNHEY; CDR2 reads SMNVEV (reference sequence). V was pared by 6 bases and J by 4 bases, with 12 bases between. The CDR3 region is CASSVGGGYGYTF. The CDR3 DNA follows: TGTGCCAGCAGCGTGGGGGGCGGCTATGGCTACACCTTC.

J is TRBJ1-4 and V is TRBV30; D gene ambiguous. Between the trimmed V and J ends, which lost 0 bases and 4 bases, there was a span of 9 bases. The CDR3 runs 14 residues. Germline values: CDR1 GTSNPN, CDR2 SVGIG (reference sequence). The CDR3 loop reads CAWSVGDINEKLFF. In DNA form, the CDR3 reads TGTGCCTGGAGTGTTGGAGACATTAATGAAAAACTGTTTTTT.

The chain carries TRBV7-9 and TRBJ1-5; the match to TRBD1 covers 8 bases. The CDR3 loop spans 14 amino acids. CDR1 is SEHNR, CDR2 FQNEAQ, per germline (reference sequence). Trimming cost V 4 bases and J 7 bases; bases outside gene matches: 6. The CDR3: CASSSGQGRQPQHF. The CDR3 DNA reads TGTGCCAGCAGCTCCGGACAGGGCAGGCAGCCCCAGCATTTT.

Only one count was recorded for this clone. The CDR3 nucleotides read TGTGCCAGCAGCGAAGGGGGTAGCTCTGGAAACACCATATATTTT. Translation gives CASSEGGSSGNTIYF. The J gene is TRBJ1-3, the V gene TRBV28, with D possibly being TRBD1 (6 bases). Germline loops: CDR1 MDHEN, CDR2 SYDVKM. V shed 6 bases and J shed 0 bases, with 12 bases lying between them. This CDR3 spans 15 amino acids.

The chain joins TRBV5-6 to TRBJ1-4, with D tentatively TRBD1 (6 bases). V lost 4 bases to trimming and J lost 7 bases, with 17 bases between them. The germline gives CDR1 SGHDT, CDR2 YYEEEE. CDR3 length: 15 residues. The CDR3: CASSIRRGRGEKLFF. The CDR3 nucleotides read TGTGCCAGCAGCATACGCAGGGGTCGTGGTGAAAAACTGTTTTTT.

The chain links TRBV18 to TRBJ2-3; TRBD2 matches at 8 bases. Germline CDR1 and CDR2: KGHSH and LQKENI. The trim removed 0 bases at V and 7 bases at J, leaving 9 bases unmatched. There are 16 residues in the CDR3. For the CDR3, the DNA is TGTGCCAGCTCACCACCCAATAGCGGGGCGGGGAATACGCAGTATTTT. It specifies CASSPPNSGAGNTQYF.

This chain connects TRBV27 to TRBJ1-1, with D unclear. CDR3 length equals 14 residues. V was shortened by 6 bases and J by 1 base, with 12 bases between the two germline ends. Looked up from germline, CDR1 is MNHEY and CDR2 is SMNVEV (reference sequence). For the CDR3, the DNA is TGTGCCAGCAGAACAAGCCCGCAGAACACTGAAGCTTTCTTT. This sequence encodes CASRTSPQNTEAFF.

This clone occurred once. The rearrangement uses TRBV29-1 and TRBJ1-2; the D is unclear. The CDR3 runs to 11 residues. V lost 3 bases, J lost 2 bases, and 4 bases lay in between. Germline V gene lookup returns CDR1 SQVTM and CDR2 ANQGSEA. The CDR3 is CSVDRNYGYTF. The CDR3 DNA reads TGCAGCGTTGACAGAAACTATGGCTACACCTTC.

J is TRBJ2-3 and V is TRBV2; D remains unclear. V was trimmed by 3 bases and J by 1 base, leaving 5 bases between them. Germline values: CDR1 SNHLY, CDR2 FYNNEI. The CDR3 totals 13 residues. CDR3 residues: CASSEQGTDTQYF. As DNA, the CDR3 is TGTGCCAGCAGTGAGCAGGGCACAGATACGCAGTATTTT.